The 3 T cell receptor beta chains given below trace back to one sample, sequenced in a study of T cells in Graves' hyperthyroidism and ophthalmopathy. Using RNA transcripts as the source, TCR beta CDR3 regions were amplified. First-round RT-PCR of the TCR CDR3 relied on the HTBI primer set. In TCRdb, the multiplex PCR reads were re-called with MiXCR into one record per CDR3 protein. Among some 690,000 distinct CDR3 sequences listed, 17% were seen once. The sample taken for sequencing was blood. The receptor source for this set is a man in his forties or fifties with Graves' hyperthyroidism.

The chain links TRBV5-1 to TRBJ2-7; tentatively, D is TRBD2 (5 bases). V was trimmed by 4 bases and J by 0 bases, leaving 11 bases between them. Per germline, CDR1 SGHRS and CDR2 YFSETQ. CDR3 length: 14 amino acids. The CDR3, as DNA: TGCGCCAGCAGCGTACCAGACTACTCCTACGAGCAGTACTTC. This codes for CASSVPDYSYEQYF.

In its sample, this clonotype was seen a few times. The junction departs from the called germline gene at one end, perhaps through a read error. J is TRBJ1-1 and V is TRBV10-3; 10 bases line up with TRBD1. The CDR3 length is 14 residues. CDR1 is ENHRY and CDR2 is SYGVKD in the germline V gene. This chain's CDR3 is CAISDVTGGPEALF. In DNA form, the CDR3 reads TGTGCCATCAGTGACGTGACAGGGGGCCCGGAAGCTCTCTTT.

The sample holds a few counts of this clonotype. The chain has TRBV7-2 and TRBJ2-7; D gene ambiguous. The V gene lost 1 base and the J gene lost 6 bases, with 7 bases spanning the gap. This CDR3 has 12 residues. CDR1 and CDR2 from the germline V gene are SGHTA and FQGNSA. CDR3 in amino acids: CASSLVGIEQYF. The DNA of the CDR3 is TGTGCCAGCAGCTTAGTAGGGATCGAGCAGTACTTC.